This TCR beta chain comes out of a study of T cell changes during pregnancy in multiple sclerosis. This CDR3 contains 16 residues. CDR1 is KGHSH and CDR2 is LQKENI in the germline V gene. Trimming shortened V by 4 bases and J by 0 bases, and 10 bases separated the two germline ends. Sequenced by immunoSEQ multiplex PCR; TCRdb stores in-frame clones only, minus some. The repertoire consists of 75,000 to 95,000 clones, with around 93% occurring once and the leading ten covering more than 1.5%. The source is a female donor in good health, enrolled as a control in a pregnancy study. The chain joins TRBV18 to TRBJ1-6, with D possibly TRBD1 on 5 matching bases. Sequencing used peripheral blood, obtained in the first trimester of pregnancy. The DNA of the CDR3 is TGTGCCAGCTCACTAGGGGAAGGCTCCTATAATTCACCCCTCCACTTT. It encodes CASSLGEGSYNSPLHF.